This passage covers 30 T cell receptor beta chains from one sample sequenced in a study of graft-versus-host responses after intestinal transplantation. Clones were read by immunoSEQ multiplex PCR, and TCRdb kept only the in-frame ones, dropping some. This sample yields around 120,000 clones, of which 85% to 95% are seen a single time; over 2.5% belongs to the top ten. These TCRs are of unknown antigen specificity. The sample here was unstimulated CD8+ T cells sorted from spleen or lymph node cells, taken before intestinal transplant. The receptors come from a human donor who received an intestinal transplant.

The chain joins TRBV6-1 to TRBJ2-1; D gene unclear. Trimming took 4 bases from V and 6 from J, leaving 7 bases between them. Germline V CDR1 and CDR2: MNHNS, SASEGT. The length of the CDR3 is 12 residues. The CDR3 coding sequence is TGTGCCAGCAGTGTTTTACTCAATGAGCAGTTCTTC. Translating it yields CASSVLLNEQFF.

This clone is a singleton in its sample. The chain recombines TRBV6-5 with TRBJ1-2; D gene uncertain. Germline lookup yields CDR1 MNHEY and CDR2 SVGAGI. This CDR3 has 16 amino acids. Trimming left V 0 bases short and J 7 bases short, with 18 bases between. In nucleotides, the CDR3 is TGTGCCAGCAGTTACTCGACGACCCAAGGCTTTACTGGCTACACCTTC. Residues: CASSYSTTQGFTGYTF.

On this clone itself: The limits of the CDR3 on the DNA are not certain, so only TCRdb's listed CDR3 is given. This CDR3 is CASSFLETSGSNEQFF. The rearrangement links TRBV27 to TRBJ2-1; TRBD2 reflects the table's D call only, with no check against the DNA. Germline CDR1 reads MNHEY; CDR2 reads SMNVEV (reference sequence). Ends included, the CDR3 has 16 residues.

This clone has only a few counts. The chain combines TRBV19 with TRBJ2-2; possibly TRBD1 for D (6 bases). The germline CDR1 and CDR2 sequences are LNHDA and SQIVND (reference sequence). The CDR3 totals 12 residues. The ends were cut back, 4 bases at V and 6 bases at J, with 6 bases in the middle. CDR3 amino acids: CASSNRAGELFF. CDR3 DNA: TGTGCCAGTAGTAACAGGGCCGGGGAGCTGTTTTTT.

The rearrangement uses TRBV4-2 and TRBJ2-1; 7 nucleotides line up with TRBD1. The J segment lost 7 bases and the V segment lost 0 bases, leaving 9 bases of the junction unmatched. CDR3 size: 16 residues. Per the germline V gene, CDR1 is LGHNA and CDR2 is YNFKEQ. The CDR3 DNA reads TGTGCCAGCAGCCAAGACGGACCTTTCAGGGGGAATGAGCAGTTCTTC. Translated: CASSQDGPFRGNEQFF.

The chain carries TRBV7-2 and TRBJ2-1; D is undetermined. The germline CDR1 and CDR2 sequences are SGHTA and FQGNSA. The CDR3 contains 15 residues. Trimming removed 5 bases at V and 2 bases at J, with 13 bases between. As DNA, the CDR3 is TGTGCCAGCAGCCCGCCCATGCAGACCTACAATGAGCAGTTCTTC. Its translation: CASSPPMQTYNEQFF.

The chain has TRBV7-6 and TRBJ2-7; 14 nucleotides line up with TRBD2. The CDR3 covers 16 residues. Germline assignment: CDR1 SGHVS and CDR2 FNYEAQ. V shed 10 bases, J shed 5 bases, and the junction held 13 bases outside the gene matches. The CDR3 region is CATSSTSGRVIDEQYF. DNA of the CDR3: TGTGCCACCTCCTCGACTAGCGGGAGGGTTATCGACGAGCAGTACTTC. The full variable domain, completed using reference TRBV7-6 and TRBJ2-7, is GAGVSQSPRYKVTKRGQDVALRCDPISGHVSLYWYRQALGQGPEFLTYFNYEAQQDKSGLPNDRFSAERPEGSISTLTIQRTEQRDSAMYRCATSSTSGRVIDEQYFGPGTRLTVT.

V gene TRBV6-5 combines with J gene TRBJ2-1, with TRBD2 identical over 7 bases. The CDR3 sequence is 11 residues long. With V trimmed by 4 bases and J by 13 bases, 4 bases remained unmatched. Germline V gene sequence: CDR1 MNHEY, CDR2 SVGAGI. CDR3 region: CASSSGLDQFF. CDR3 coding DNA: TGTGCCAGCAGTTCAGGACTAGACCAGTTCTTC.

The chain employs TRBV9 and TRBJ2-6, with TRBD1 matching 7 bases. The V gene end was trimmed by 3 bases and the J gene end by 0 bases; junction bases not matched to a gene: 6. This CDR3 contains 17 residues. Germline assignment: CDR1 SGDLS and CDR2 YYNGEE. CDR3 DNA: TGTGCCAGCAGCGACCCTGACAGGGTCTCTGGGGCCAACGTCCTGACTTTC. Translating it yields CASSDPDRVSGANVLTF. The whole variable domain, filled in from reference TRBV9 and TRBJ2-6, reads DSGVTQTPKHLITATGQRVTLRCSPRSGDLSVYWYQQSLDQGLQFLIQYYNGEERAKGNILERFSAQQFPDLHSELNLSSLELGDSALYFCASSDPDRVSGANVLTFGAGSRLTVL.

This chain's CDR3 is CASSQDSRTGPNQPQHF. CDR3 DNA: TGCGCCAGCAGCCAAGATTCGAGGACAGGCCCCAATCAGCCCCAGCATTTT. This sequence joins TRBV4-1 and TRBJ1-5, with TRBD1 matching 7 bases. The germline V gene has CDR1 MGHRA and CDR2 YSYEKL. There are 17 residues in the CDR3. Trimming at V came to 0 bases and at J to 3 bases, leaving 8 bases not matched to a gene.

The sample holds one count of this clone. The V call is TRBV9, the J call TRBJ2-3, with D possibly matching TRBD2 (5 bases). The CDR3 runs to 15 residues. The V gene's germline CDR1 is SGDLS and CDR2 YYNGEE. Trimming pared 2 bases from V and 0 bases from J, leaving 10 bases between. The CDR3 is CASSVEGVSTDTQYF. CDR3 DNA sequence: TGTGCCAGCAGCGTCGAGGGAGTTAGCACAGATACGCAGTATTTT.

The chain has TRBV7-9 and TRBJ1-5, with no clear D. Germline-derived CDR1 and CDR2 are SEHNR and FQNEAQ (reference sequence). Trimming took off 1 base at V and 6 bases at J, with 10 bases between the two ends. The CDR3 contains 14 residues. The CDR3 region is CASSLVRGFQPQHF. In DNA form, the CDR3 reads TGTGCCAGCAGCTTAGTGCGAGGGTTTCAGCCCCAGCATTTT.

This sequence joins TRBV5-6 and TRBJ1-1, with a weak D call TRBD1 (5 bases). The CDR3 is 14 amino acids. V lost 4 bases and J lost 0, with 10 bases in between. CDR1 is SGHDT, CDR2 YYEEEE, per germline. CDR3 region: CASSKGRMNTEAFF. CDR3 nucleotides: TGTGCCAGCAGCAAGGGACGGATGAACACTGAAGCTTTCTTT.

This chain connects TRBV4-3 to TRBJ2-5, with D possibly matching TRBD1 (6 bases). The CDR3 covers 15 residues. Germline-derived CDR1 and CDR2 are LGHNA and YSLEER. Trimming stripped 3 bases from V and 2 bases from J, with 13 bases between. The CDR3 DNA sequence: TGCGCCAGCAGCCAGGCCCCCGGACAGCAAGAGACCCAGTACTTC. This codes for CASSQAPGQQETQYF.

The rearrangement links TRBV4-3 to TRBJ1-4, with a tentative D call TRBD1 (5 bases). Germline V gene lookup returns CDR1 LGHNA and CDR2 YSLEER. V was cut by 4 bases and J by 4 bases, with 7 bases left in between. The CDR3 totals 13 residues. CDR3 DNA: TGCGCCAGCAGCCCCAGGGTTAATGAAAAACTGTTTTTT. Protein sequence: CASSPRVNEKLFF.

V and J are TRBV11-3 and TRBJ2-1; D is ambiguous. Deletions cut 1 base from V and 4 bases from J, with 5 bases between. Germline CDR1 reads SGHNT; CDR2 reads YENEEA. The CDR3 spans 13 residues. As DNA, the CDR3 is TGTGCCAGCAGCTTAGGTTCTTACAATGAGCAGTTCTTC. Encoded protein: CASSLGSYNEQFF.

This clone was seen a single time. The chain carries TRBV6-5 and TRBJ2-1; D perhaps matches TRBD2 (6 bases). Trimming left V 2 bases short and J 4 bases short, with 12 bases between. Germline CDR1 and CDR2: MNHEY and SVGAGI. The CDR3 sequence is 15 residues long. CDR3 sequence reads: CASSYGGAVYNEQFF. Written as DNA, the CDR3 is TGTGCCAGCAGTTACGGCGGGGCCGTTTACAATGAGCAGTTCTTC.

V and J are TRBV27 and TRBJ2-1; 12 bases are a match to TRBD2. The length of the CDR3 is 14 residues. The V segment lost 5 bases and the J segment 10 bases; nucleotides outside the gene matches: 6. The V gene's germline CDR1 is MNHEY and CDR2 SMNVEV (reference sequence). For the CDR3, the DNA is TGTGCCAGCAGTGCCGGGACTAGCGGGTTCGAGCAGTTCTTC. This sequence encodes CASSAGTSGFEQFF.

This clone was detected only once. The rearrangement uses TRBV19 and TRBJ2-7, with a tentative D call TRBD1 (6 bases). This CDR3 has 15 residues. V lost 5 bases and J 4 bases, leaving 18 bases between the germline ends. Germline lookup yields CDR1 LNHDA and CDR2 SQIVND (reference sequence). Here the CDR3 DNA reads TGTGCCAGTAGTCTCGGATCAGGGGCACATTACGAGCAGTACTTC. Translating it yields CASSLGSGAHYEQYF.

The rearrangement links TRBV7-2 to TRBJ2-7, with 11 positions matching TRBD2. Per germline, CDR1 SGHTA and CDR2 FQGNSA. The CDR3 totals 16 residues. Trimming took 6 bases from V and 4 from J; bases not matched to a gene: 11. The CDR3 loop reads CASSPRKGLAVYEQYF. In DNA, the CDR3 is TGTGCCAGCAGTCCAAGAAAGGGACTAGCGGTTTACGAGCAGTACTTC.

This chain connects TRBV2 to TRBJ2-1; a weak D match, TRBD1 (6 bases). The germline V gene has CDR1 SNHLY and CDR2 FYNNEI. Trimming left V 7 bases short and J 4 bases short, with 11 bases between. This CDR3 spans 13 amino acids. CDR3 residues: CASTMRGYNEQFF. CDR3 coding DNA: TGTGCCAGCACTATGAGGGGGTACAATGAGCAGTTCTTC.

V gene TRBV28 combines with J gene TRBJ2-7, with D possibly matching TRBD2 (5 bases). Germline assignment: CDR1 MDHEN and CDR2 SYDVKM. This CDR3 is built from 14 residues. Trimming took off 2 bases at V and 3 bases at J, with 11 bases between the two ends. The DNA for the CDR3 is TGTGCCAGCAGTTTACGGCGGGCATACTACGAGCAGTACTTC. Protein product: CASSLRRAYYEQYF.

CDR3 sequence reads: CASSLQGARNEKLFF. CDR3 bases: TGTGCCAGCAGTCTCCAGGGGGCGCGGAATGAAAAACTGTTTTTT. The genes are TRBV28 and TRBJ1-4; TRBD1 aligns across 8 bases. The CDR3 spans 15 residues. Germline V gene data show CDR1 as MDHEN and CDR2 as SYDVKM. V shed 5 bases and J 5 bases; nucleotides not matched to a gene: 7.

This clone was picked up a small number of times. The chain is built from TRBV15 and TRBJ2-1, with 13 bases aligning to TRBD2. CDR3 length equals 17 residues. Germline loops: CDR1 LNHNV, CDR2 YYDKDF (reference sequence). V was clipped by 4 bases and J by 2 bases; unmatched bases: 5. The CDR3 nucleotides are TGTGCCACCAGCACAGGGACTAGCGGGGTTACCTACAATGAGCAGTTCTTC. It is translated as CATSTGTSGVTYNEQFF.

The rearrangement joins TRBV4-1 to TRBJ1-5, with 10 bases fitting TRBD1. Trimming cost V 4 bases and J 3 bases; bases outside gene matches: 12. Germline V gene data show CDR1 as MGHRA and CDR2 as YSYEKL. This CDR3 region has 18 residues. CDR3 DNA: TGCGCCAGCAGCCTTGGGACAGGGGTACCAATAGACAATCAGCCCCAGCATTTT. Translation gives CASSLGTGVPIDNQPQHF.

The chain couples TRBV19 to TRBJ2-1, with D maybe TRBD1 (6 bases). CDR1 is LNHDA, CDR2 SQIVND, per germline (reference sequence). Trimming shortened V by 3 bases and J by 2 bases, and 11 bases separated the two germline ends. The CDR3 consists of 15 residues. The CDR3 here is CASSIATGAYNEQFF. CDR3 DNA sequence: TGTGCCAGTAGTATCGCGACAGGCGCCTACAATGAGCAGTTCTTC.

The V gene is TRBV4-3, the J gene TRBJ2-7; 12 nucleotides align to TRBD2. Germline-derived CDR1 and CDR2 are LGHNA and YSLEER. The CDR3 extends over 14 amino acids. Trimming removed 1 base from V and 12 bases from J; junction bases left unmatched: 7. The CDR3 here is CASSQALAGGPWYF. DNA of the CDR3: TGCGCCAGCAGCCAAGCTCTAGCGGGAGGGCCCTGGTACTTC.

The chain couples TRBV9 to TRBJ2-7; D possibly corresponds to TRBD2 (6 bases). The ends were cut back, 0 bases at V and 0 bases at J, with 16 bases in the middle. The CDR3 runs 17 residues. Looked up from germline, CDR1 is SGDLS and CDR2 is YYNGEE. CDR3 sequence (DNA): TGTGCCAGCAGCGTAGATGGTAGCGGCCTTAGCTCCTACGAGCAGTACTTC. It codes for CASSVDGSGLSSYEQYF.

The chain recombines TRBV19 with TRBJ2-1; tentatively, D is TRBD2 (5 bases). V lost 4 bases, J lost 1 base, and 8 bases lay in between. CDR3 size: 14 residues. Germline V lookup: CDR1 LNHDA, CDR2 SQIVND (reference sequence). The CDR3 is CASSNTGSYNEQFF. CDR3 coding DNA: TGTGCCAGTAGTAATACGGGATCCTACAATGAGCAGTTCTTC.

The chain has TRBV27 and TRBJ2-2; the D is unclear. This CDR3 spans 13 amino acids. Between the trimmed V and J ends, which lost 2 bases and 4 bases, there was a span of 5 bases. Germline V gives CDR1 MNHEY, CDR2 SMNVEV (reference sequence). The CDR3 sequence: CASSLRITGELFF. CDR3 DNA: TGTGCCAGCAGTTTAAGGATCACCGGGGAGCTGTTTTTT.